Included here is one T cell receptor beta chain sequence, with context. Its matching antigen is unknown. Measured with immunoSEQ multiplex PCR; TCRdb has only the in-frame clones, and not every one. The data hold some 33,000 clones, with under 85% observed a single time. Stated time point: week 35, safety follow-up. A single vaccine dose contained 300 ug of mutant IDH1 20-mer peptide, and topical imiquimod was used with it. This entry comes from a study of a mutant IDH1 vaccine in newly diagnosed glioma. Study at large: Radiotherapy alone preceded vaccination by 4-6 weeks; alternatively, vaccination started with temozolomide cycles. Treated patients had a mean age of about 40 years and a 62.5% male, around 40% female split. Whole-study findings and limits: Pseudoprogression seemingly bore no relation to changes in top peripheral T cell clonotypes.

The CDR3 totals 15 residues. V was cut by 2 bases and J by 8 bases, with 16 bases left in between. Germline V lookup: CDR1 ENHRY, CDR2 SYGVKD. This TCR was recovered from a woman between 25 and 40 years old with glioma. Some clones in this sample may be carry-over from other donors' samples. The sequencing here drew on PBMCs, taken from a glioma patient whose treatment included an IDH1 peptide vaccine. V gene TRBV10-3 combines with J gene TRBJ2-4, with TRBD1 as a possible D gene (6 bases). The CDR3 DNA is TGTGCCATCAGTGAGGGAAAGGGGGACACTCACATTCAGTACTTC. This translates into CAISEGKGDTHIQYF.